These T cell receptor beta chains were read from a single sample in a study of shared clonotypes between healthy human individuals. Some clones are missing from TCRdb's copy, which holds only in-frame ones; the method was immunoSEQ multiplex PCR. The profile shows 2,500,000 or so clones, just over 90% of them singletons. The sequencing input was naive CD4+ T cells sorted from blood. These receptors came from a man aged 18 to 35 in good health. Both conserved end residues are part of each CDR3. D genes are given only for firm matches. The listing skips clone size in some rows; elsewhere it reads once, few, many or a size class.

j_gene	v_gene	abundance	d_gene	CDR3aa	CDR3nt
TRBJ2-7	TRBV2	-	-	CASNVYSYEQYF	TGTGCCAGCAATGTCTACTCCTACGAGCAGTACTTC
TRBJ2-1	TRBV5-1	-	-	CASSPGGESSYNEQFF	TGCGCCAGCAGCCCGGGTGGTGAAAGCTCCTACAATGAGCAGTTCTTC
TRBJ2-7	TRBV18	-	TRBD1	CASSPRTGSSYEQYF	TGTGCCAGCTCACCACGGACAGGGAGCTCCTACGAGCAGTACTTC
TRBJ2-5	TRBV25-1	-	-	CASSAPSPGSETQYF	TGTGCCAGCAGTGCCCCCAGCCCAGGGAGTGAGACCCAGTACTTC
TRBJ1-3	TRBV6-5	-	-	CASTSANSGNTIYF	TGTGCCAGCACCAGTGCCAACTCTGGAAACACCATATATTTT
TRBJ1-6	TRBV25-1	-	TRBD1	CASSETGKLYNSPLHF	TGTGCCAGCAGTGAGACAGGGAAACTCTATAATTCACCCCTCCACTTT
TRBJ2-5	TRBV11-2	-	-	CASSGGADPRETQYF	TGTGCCAGCAGCGGGGGGGCCGACCCTCGGGAGACCCAGTACTTC
TRBJ2-7	TRBV7-9	-	-	CASSQQGQHEQYF	TGTGCCAGCAGTCAACAGGGCCAGCACGAGCAGTACTTC
TRBJ1-3	TRBV2	-	-	CASSTGRGGNTIYF	TGTGCCAGCAGCACAGGGCGAGGGGGAAACACCATATATTTT
TRBJ1-5	TRBV19	-	-	CASSITGAVRNQPQHF	TGTGCCAGTAGTATAACCGGGGCGGTCAGAAATCAGCCCCAGCATTTT
TRBJ1-2	TRBV30	-	TRBD1	CAWNKLGQTHGYTF	TGTGCCTGGAATAAACTGGGACAGACCCACGGCTACACCTTC
TRBJ1-1	TRBV6-5	-	-	CASSLGAMNTEAFF	TGTGCCAGCAGCCTGGGCGCGATGAACACTGAAGCTTTCTTT
TRBJ2-3	TRBV6-5	-	TRBD2	CASRSGSTDTQYF	TGTGCCAGCCGAAGCGGGAGTACAGATACGCAGTATTTT
TRBJ2-7	TRBV18	-	-	CASSPPSSGGSEQYF	TGTGCCAGCTCACCACCTTCCAGCGGAGGGAGCGAGCAGTACTTC
TRBJ2-3	TRBV5-1	-	-	CASSLAASTDTQYF	TGCGCCAGCAGCTTGGCCGCCAGCACAGATACGCAGTATTTT
TRBJ1-4	TRBV28	-	TRBD1	CASSLYGTGGEKLFF	TGTGCCAGCAGTTTATATGGGACAGGGGGAGAAAAACTGTTTTTT
TRBJ1-2	TRBV9	-	-	CASGEDGLHYGYTF	TGTGCCAGCGGCGAGGACGGGCTCCACTATGGCTACACCTTC
TRBJ1-1	TRBV28	once	-	CASSLNRDTRAPEAFF	TGTGCCAGCAGCTTAAACCGGGACACCAGAGCCCCTGAAGCTTTCTTT
TRBJ1-1	TRBV28	-	-	CASSPPKNTEAFF	TGTGCCAGCAGTCCCCCGAAGAACACTGAAGCTTTCTTT
TRBJ2-3	TRBV9	once	TRBD2	CASSSSGDRTDTQYF	TGTGCCAGCAGCTCGAGCGGGGACCGCACAGATACGCAGTATTTT
TRBJ2-1	TRBV5-4	once	TRBD2	CASSTRTSGRIGDEQFF	TGTGCCAGCAGCACGCGGACTAGCGGGAGGATCGGGGATGAGCAGTTCTTC
TRBJ2-3	TRBV7-9	-	-	CASSFPQTRSSTDTQYF	TGTGCCAGCAGCTTTCCTCAGACTAGATCTAGCACAGATACGCAGTATTTT